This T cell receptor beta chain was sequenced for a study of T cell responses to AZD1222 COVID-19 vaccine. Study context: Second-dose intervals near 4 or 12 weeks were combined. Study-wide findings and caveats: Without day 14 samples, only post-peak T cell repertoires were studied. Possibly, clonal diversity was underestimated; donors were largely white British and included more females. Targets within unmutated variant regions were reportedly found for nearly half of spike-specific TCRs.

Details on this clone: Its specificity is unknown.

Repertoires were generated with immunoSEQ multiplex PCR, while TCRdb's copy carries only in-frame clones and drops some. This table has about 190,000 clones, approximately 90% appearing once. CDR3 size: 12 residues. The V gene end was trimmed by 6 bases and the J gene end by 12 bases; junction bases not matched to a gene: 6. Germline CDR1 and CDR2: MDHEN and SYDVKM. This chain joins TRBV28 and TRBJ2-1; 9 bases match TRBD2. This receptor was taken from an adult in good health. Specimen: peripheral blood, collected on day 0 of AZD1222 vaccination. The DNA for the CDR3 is TGTGCCAGCAGCCTCCCGGGACTAGCGCAGTTCTTC. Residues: CASSLPGLAQFF.